This T cell receptor (beta chain) was sequenced during a study of graft-versus-host responses after intestinal transplantation. The overall study: Tacrolimus plus steroids were given to all recipients for two to three years, preceded by anti-thymocyte globulin induction.

Study-level findings and limits: Recipient bone marrow held GvH clones, some seen earlier in ileum or blood. The highest levels of circulating GvH clones went along with early declines in HvG clones after transplant.

TCRdb keeps only in-frame clones here, not all; method: immunoSEQ multiplex PCR. The top ten hold less than 5% of the sample, which has about 70,000 clones, around 90% seen once. The CDR3 runs 15 residues. The V end lost 4 bases, the J end lost 4 bases, and 16 bases lay between the germline ends. Per the germline V gene, CDR1 is MNHNS and CDR2 is SASEGT. Comment on this clone: The antigen is undetermined.

Sequencing was performed on unstimulated CD8+ T cells sorted from spleen or lymph node cells, taken before transplant. This TCR was sampled from a human donor who was the organ donor for an intestinal transplant. The chain links TRBV6-1 to TRBJ1-2, with D hard to call. CDR3 nucleotide sequence: TGTGCCAGCAGTGCCCGCTCCAAGCTACTCTATGGCTACACCTTC. Translation gives CASSARSKLLYGYTF.